One sample yielded the 28 T cell receptor beta chains listed below, sequenced in a study of blood T cells in healthy people across ages. A second PCR of 7 to 11 cycles used a sample-barcoded 5' primer and a J-beta primer mix. TCRdb re-called the 5' RACE reads through MiXCR, storing one row per CDR3 protein. The sample has more than 1,400,000 distinct CDR3 sequences, about 43% seen once. The specimen sequenced was blood. The source is a young woman in good health.

The V call is TRBV2, the J call TRBJ1-1; weak D call: TRBD1 (5 bases). V shed 3 bases and J shed 7 bases, with 12 bases lying between them. The CDR3 has 13 amino acids. The V gene's germline CDR1 is SNHLY and CDR2 FYNNEI. CDR3 loop: CASSEREGIEAFF. CDR3 nucleotides: TGTGCCAGCAGTGAGCGGGAGGGGATTGAAGCTTTCTTT.

J is TRBJ1-2 and V is TRBV29-1; 8 bases are a match to TRBD1. The V gene's germline CDR1 is SQVTM and CDR2 ANQGSEA. This CDR3 is 14 amino acids long. Losses at the gene ends were 1 base for V and 7 bases for J; bases not matched to a gene: 8. CDR3 amino acids: CSVEGDRGSSGYTF. DNA for the CDR3: TGCAGCGTTGAAGGTGACAGGGGTTCGAGTGGCTACACCTTC.

Of note for this clonotype: At one end the junction does not follow the germline gene, possibly because of a read error. This chain connects TRBV3-1 to TRBJ2-1, with D uncertain. The CDR3 length is 18 residues. The germline CDR1 and CDR2 sequences are LGHDT and YNNKEL (reference sequence). The CDR3 protein is CACSQDRNGPYPYNEQFF. CDR3 DNA sequence: TGTGCCTGCAGCCAAGATCGGAACGGACCATACCCCTACAATGAGCAGTTCTTC.

On this clonotype itself: A much larger clone is a single base away; this may be a read error. The V call is TRBV12-3 or TRBV12-4, the J call TRBJ2-1; D may be TRBD1 (5 bases). TRBJ2-7 matches the DNA end more closely, so the J call is doubtful. The CDR3 spans 16 residues. In DNA form, the CDR3 reads TGTGCCAGCAGTTTAGAGGCAGGGCGCTCCTACAATGAGCAGTACTTC. Protein: CASSLEAGRSYNEQYF.

The chain joins TRBV18 to TRBJ2-1; D gene unclear. CDR3 length: 16 amino acids. Germline V gives CDR1 KGHSH, CDR2 LQKENI. The V gene lost 2 bases and the J gene lost 3 bases, with 14 bases spanning the gap. The CDR3 loop is CASSPLYDLGYNEQFF. CDR3 DNA: TGTGCCAGCTCACCATTGTACGATCTCGGCTACAATGAGCAGTTCTTC.

There are a few counts of this clonotype. V is TRBV7-2 and J is TRBJ2-3, with TRBD2 as a possible D gene (5 bases). This CDR3 comprises 16 residues. Germline V lookup: CDR1 SGHTA, CDR2 FQGNSA. Trimming shortened V by 3 bases and J by 4 bases, and 17 bases separated the two germline ends. The CDR3: CASSLIGEGNADTQYF. CDR3 coding DNA: TGTGCCAGCAGCTTGATCGGGGAAGGGAACGCAGATACGCAGTATTTT.

This clonotype turned up a few times. The genes are TRBV3-1 and TRBJ1-1, with TRBD1 as a possible D gene (5 bases). The germline V gene encodes CDR1 LGHDT and CDR2 YNNKEL (reference sequence). Trimming took off 3 bases at V and 0 bases at J, with 8 bases between the two ends. This CDR3 has 14 amino acids. DNA for the CDR3: TGTGCCAGCAGCCATCGGGGGGTGAACACTGAAGCTTTCTTT. Amino acid sequence: CASSHRGVNTEAFF. Together with reference TRBV3-1 and TRBJ1-1, the CDR3 gives the full variable domain: DTAVSQTPKYLVTQMGNDKSIKCEQNLGHDTMYWYKQDSKKFLKIMFSYNNKELIINETVPNRFSPKSPDKAHLNLHINSLELGDSAVYFCASSHRGVNTEAFFGQGTRLTVV.

This clonotype has more than one count but fewer than ten. The chain is built from TRBV10-3 and TRBJ2-7; D is uncertain. CDR3 length: 18 amino acids. The V end was cut by 0 bases, the J end by 3 bases, with 21 bases between. Germline CDR1 is ENHRY and CDR2 is SYGVKD. CDR3 protein: CAISESVPRSTQYYEQYF. For the CDR3, the DNA is TGTGCCATCAGTGAGTCGGTTCCCCGTTCGACTCAATACTACGAGCAGTACTTC.

The chain employs TRBV20-1 and TRBJ2-7; 9 nucleotides align to TRBD1. CDR1 is DFQATT and CDR2 is SNEGSKA in the germline V gene (reference sequence). The CDR3 is made up of 15 amino acids. With V trimmed by 0 bases and J by 7 bases, 10 bases remained unmatched. The CDR3 spells CSAREGQGETDEQYF. The CDR3 DNA sequence: TGCAGTGCTAGAGAGGGACAGGGAGAGACCGATGAGCAGTACTTC.

The J gene is TRBJ2-7, the V gene TRBV27; 12 nucleotides align to TRBD1. Germline V gene lookup returns CDR1 MNHEY and CDR2 SMNVEV (reference sequence). V shed 7 bases and J 2 bases; nucleotides not matched to a gene: 9. This CDR3 has 16 amino acids. The CDR3 sequence is CASNVGGTGGPYEQYF. The CDR3 coding sequence is TGTGCCAGCAACGTGGGCGGGACAGGGGGCCCCTACGAGCAGTACTTC.

The sample holds many counts of this clonotype. The chain links TRBV12-3 or TRBV12-4 to TRBJ2-7; 7 bases match TRBD1. This CDR3 is built from 12 residues. V lost 6 bases, J lost 4 bases, and 3 bases stayed unmatched. In DNA form, the CDR3 reads TGTGCCAGCAGCCCGGACAGGTACGAGCAGTACTTC. Protein sequence: CASSPDRYEQYF.

This clonotype occurred a few times. The rearrangement links TRBV4-1 to TRBJ2-3; D gene uncertain. Per the germline V gene, CDR1 is MGHRA and CDR2 is YSYEKL. V was shortened by 1 base and J by 0 bases, with 11 bases between the two germline ends. The CDR3 has 16 amino acids. The CDR3, as DNA: TGCGCCAGCAGCCAAGGAGAATACTCTAGCACAGATACGCAGTATTTT. This sequence encodes CASSQGEYSSTDTQYF.

Comments on this clonotype: An end of the junction does not agree with germline; a read error may underlie this. V is TRBV13 and J is TRBJ2-5; a possible D gene is TRBD1 (6 bases). Germline V gene data show CDR1 as PRHDT and CDR2 as FYEKMQ (reference sequence). There are 16 residues in the CDR3. The CDR3 protein is CAGSLGPAGEQETQYF. CDR3 coding DNA: TGTGCCGGCAGCTTAGGCCCGGCAGGGGAGCAAGAGACCCAGTACTTC.

The V gene is TRBV7-9, the J gene TRBJ1-2, with 9 bases matching TRBD1. With 10 bases clipped from V and 2 bases from J, the junction kept 8 bases outside the gene matches. There are 14 residues in the CDR3. The germline CDR1 and CDR2 sequences are SEHNR and FQNEAQ (reference sequence). The CDR3 loop reads CATGGQGENYGYTF. CDR3 in DNA: TGTGCCACGGGGGGACAGGGAGAAAACTATGGCTACACCTTC.

A note on this clonotype: This could be a read error, since a much larger clone is one nucleotide away. V and J are TRBV29-1 and TRBJ2-7; tentatively, D is TRBD2 (5 bases). This CDR3 is 14 amino acids long. CDR1 is SQVTM, CDR2 ANQGSEA, per germline. The CDR3 loop reads CSVNRSPGYNEQSF. The CDR3 DNA follows: TGCAGCGTCAACAGATCACCGGGGTACAATGAGCAGTCCTTC.

This clonotype was counted a single time. J is TRBJ1-1 and V is TRBV7-2; TRBD1 is a possible D gene (5 bases). CDR1 and CDR2 (germline): SGHTA, FQGNSA. This CDR3 region has 15 residues. With 0 bases removed from V and 4 bases from J, the gap between germline ends came to 12 bases. In nucleotides, the CDR3 is TGTGCCAGCAGCTTAGCGCGAGGGGTGGCCACTGAAGCTTTCTTT. Protein: CASSLARGVATEAFF. The variable domain in full, completed from reference TRBV7-2 and TRBJ1-1, reads GAGVSQSPSNKVTEKGKDVELRCDPISGHTALYWYRQSLGQGLEFLIYFQGNSAPDKSGLPSDRFSAERTGGSVSTLTIQRTQQEDSAVYLCASSLARGVATEAFFGQGTRLTVV.

The chain joins TRBV5-1 to TRBJ2-7; 7 nucleotides align to TRBD1. The germline V gene encodes CDR1 SGHRS and CDR2 YFSETQ. This CDR3 has 13 residues. Trimming took 4 bases from V and 10 from J; bases not matched to a gene: 11. The CDR3 bases are TGCGCCAGCAGCCAGGACAGGCCAGACAACCAGTACTTC. Translating it yields CASSQDRPDNQYF.

This clonotype was picked up a small number of times. The chain links TRBV2 to TRBJ2-5; D is unclear. Germline CDR1 reads SNHLY; CDR2 reads FYNNEI. The CDR3 contains 16 residues. V lost 3 bases and J 5 bases, leaving 19 bases between the germline ends. For the CDR3, the DNA is TGTGCCAGCAGTGATATAGGACGTCTTCTAGGGGAGACCCAGTACTTC. It specifies CASSDIGRLLGETQYF.

The chain is built from TRBV7-3 and TRBJ2-2; D possibly uses TRBD1 or TRBD2 (5 bases each). The germline V gene encodes CDR1 SGHTA and CDR2 FQGTGA. The CDR3 loop spans 13 amino acids. V was clipped by 4 bases and J by 5 bases, with 8 bases between them. CDR3 sequence reads: CASSSGATGELFF. CDR3 nucleotide sequence: TGTGCCAGCAGCTCCGGGGCGACCGGGGAGCTGTTTTTT.

This clonotype showed up just a few times. The CDR3 sequence: CASSQEPSGSSYEQYF. CDR3 in DNA: TGCGCCAGCAGCCAAGAACCTAGCGGGAGCTCCTACGAGCAGTACTTC. The rearrangement links TRBV4-1 to TRBJ2-7, with 10 bases lining up with TRBD2. Germline CDR1 and CDR2: MGHRA and YSYEKL. Trimming took 0 bases from V and 0 from J; bases not matched to a gene: 2. The CDR3 sequence is 16 residues long.

The chain recombines TRBV11-3 with TRBJ2-1, with D unresolved. CDR1 and CDR2 from the germline V gene are SGHNT and YENEEA. V was trimmed by 5 bases and J by 7 bases, leaving 15 bases between them. The CDR3 length is 14 residues. CDR3 amino acids: CASSPLPTQNEQFF. For the CDR3, the DNA is TGTGCCAGCAGCCCCCTCCCCACTCAGAATGAGCAGTTCTTC. Looking up the rest from reference TRBV11-3 and TRBJ2-1 gives the full variable domain: EAGVVQSPRYKIIEKKQPVAFWCNPISGHNTLYWYLQNLGQGPELLIRYENEEAVDDSQLPKDRFSAERLKGVDSTLKIQPAELGDSAVYLCASSPLPTQNEQFFGPGTRLTVL.

The chain recombines TRBV28 with TRBJ1-1, with D possibly matching TRBD1 (6 bases). V lost 6 bases to trimming and J lost 5 bases, with 16 bases between them. The germline gives CDR1 MDHEN, CDR2 SYDVKM. CDR3 length: 14 residues. CDR3 in amino acids: CASSAQVQGTEAFF. The DNA of the CDR3 is TGTGCCAGCAGCGCACAGGTTCAGGGGACTGAAGCTTTCTTT.

J is TRBJ2-7 and V is TRBV12-3 or TRBV12-4; 8 bases map to TRBD2. With V trimmed by 5 bases and J by 2 bases, 5 bases remained unmatched. The CDR3 is made up of 14 amino acids. This CDR3 is CASSKGTRTYEQYF. The CDR3 DNA reads as TGTGCCAGCAGTAAAGGGACTAGGACCTACGAGCAGTACTTC.

V gene TRBV5-1 combines with J gene TRBJ1-2; TRBD1 might be the D (5 bases). CDR3 size: 15 residues. The V end was cut by 3 bases, the J end by 5 bases, with 17 bases between. Germline CDR1 SGHRS, CDR2 YFSETQ. DNA of the CDR3: TGCGCCAGCAGCTCTACGACCGACGGGGGTTATGGCTACACCTTC. Translated: CASSSTTDGGYGYTF.

The rearrangement joins TRBV12-3 or TRBV12-4 to TRBJ1-1; 8 positions match TRBD1. V shed 11 bases and J 6 bases; nucleotides not matched to a gene: 5. This CDR3 has 11 amino acids. The CDR3 protein is CAAQGAAEAFF. CDR3 DNA: TGTGCCGCCCAGGGGGCGGCTGAAGCTTTCTTT.

The chain joins TRBV27 to TRBJ2-3, with 14 bases lining up with TRBD2. The V and J ends lost 1 base and 0 bases, in that order; junction bases with no gene match: 6. This CDR3 contains 19 residues. The germline V gene has CDR1 MNHEY and CDR2 SMNVEV (reference sequence). The CDR3 region has the DNA TGTGCCAGCAGTTTATTTCAGGGACTAGCGGGGGAGAGCACAGATACGCAGTATTTT. Its translation: CASSLFQGLAGESTDTQYF.

This clonotype was seen a few times. The rearrangement joins TRBV20-1 to TRBJ1-2, with D possibly TRBD1 on 5 matching bases. Germline loops: CDR1 DFQATT, CDR2 SNEGSKA (reference sequence). The CDR3 is made up of 12 amino acids. V gave up 6 bases and J gave up 7 bases, with 15 bases separating them. CDR3 in amino acids: CSASAGTGGYTF. The CDR3 DNA follows: TGCAGTGCATCGGCAGGGACGGGTGGCTACACCTTC.

This clonotype appeared a single time. At one end, the junction sequence differs from germline, possibly due to a read error. The rearrangement links TRBV5-1 to TRBJ2-7; no reliable D call. The CDR3 contains 12 residues. Germline V CDR1 and CDR2: SGHRS, YFSETQ. CDR3 in DNA: TGCGCCAGCAGCTTGGTCAACGGCGAGCGGTACTTC. It encodes CASSLVNGERYF.